This T cell receptor (beta chain) appears in the sequencing data of a study of blood T cell repertoires in COVID-19. Study context: Spain, Italy and the United States supplied samples that represented acute and convalescent COVID-19. PBMCs, B-cell-depleted T cells, or T cells provided the cDNA or gDNA that made up the material.

The V and J ends lost 5 bases and 4 bases respectively, with 6 bases between them. The germline V gene encodes CDR1 DFQATT and CDR2 SNEGSKA (reference sequence). The CDR3 is 11 residues long. Profiling relied on immunoSEQ multiplex PCR, and the TCRdb table lists in-frame clones only, not all of them. The profile shows 300,000 or so clones, approximately 90% of them singletons. The chain carries TRBV20-1 and TRBJ1-3; D is undetermined. The sequencing sample was made of peripheral blood. The sequence was collected from a woman aged 35 to 49 with acute or convalescent COVID-19. The CDR3 sequence is CSAPRGNTIYF. In DNA, the CDR3 is TGCAGTGCTCCGAGGGGAAACACCATATATTTT.